The T cell receptor (beta chain) under discussion was sequenced for a study of T cell repertoires in cytomegalovirus infection. As for the study in general: Both recently identified HLA-C-restricted and well-studied HLA-B-restricted CMV epitopes were used in the study. From public TCR beta signatures came an indication of both CMV infection and matching HLA type. Study-level findings and limits: Adding up the frequency of public TCR beta families identified people who carried CMV plus the relevant HLA. HLA-C-restricted CMV-specific TCR beta clonotypes prevailed in the ex vivo response.

In the case of this clonotype: Its antigen is currently unknown.

Per germline, CDR1 SGHDT and CDR2 YYEEEE. The CDR3 runs to 15 residues. Deletions cut 2 bases from V and 1 base from J, with 10 bases between. TCRdb re-called the reads through MiXCR, storing one row per CDR3 protein. The table shows approximately 270,000 distinct CDR3 sequences, with around 20% occurring only once. J is TRBJ1-5 and V is TRBV5-6; no firm D call. The receptor's source is a human donor in good health (CMV status not recorded). Some clones in this sample may be carry-over from other donors' samples. Sample: cultured PBMCs, taken from culture after CMV antigen stimulation. CDR3 nucleotide sequence: TGTGCCAGCAGCTTCGAGGGTGTGAGCAATCAGCCCCAGCATTTT. Translating gives CASSFEGVSNQPQHF.